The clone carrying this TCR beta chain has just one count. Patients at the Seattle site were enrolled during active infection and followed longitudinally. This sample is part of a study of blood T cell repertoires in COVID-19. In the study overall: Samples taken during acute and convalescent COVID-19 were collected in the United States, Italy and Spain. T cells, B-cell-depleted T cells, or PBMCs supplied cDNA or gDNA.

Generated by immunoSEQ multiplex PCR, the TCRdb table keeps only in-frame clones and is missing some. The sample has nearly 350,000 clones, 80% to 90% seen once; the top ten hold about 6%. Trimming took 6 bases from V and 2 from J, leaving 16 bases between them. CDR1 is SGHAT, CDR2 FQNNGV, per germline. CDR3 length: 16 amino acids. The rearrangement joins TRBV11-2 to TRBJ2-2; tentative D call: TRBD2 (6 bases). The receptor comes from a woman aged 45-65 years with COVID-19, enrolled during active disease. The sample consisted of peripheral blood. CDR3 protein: CASRPPGLGNTGELFF. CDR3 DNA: TGTGCCAGCAGGCCGCCGGGACTGGGCAACACCGGGGAGCTGTTTTTT.